These T cell receptor beta chains were read from a single sample in a study of cytomegalovirus exposure and HLA in healthy donors. Measured with immunoSEQ multiplex PCR; TCRdb has only the in-frame clones, and not every one. The sample table sets out 55,000 to 85,000 clones. Sequenced material: PBMCs. These receptors were obtained from a female donor in good health and CMV-seropositive. Each CDR3 is given with its conserved first and last residue. Fields, in order: V gene, J gene, D gene, CDR3 protein, CDR3 DNA. A D gene is named only where the DNA matches it firmly.

>TRBV7-9|TRBJ2-7|TRBD1
CASALEGTGAEGYEQYF
TGTGCCAGCGCCCTCGAGGGGACAGGGGCCGAGGGGTACGAGCAGTACTTC
>TRBV5-1|TRBJ2-3|TRBD2
CASSWGGVWSTDTQYF
TGCGCCAGCAGCTGGGGGGGGGTATGGAGCACAGATACGCAGTATTTT
>TRBV6-5|TRBJ2-7|TRBD1
CASSGGGQGPHEQYF
TGTGCCAGCAGTGGGGGGGGACAGGGTCCACACGAGCAGTACTTC
>TRBV10-3|TRBJ1-5|NA
CAISERGEGNQPQHF
TGTGCCATCAGTGAGCGAGGGGAGGGGAATCAGCCCCAGCATTTT
>TRBV30|TRBJ2-5|TRBD1
CAWSARDRGTDTRNF
TGTGCCTGGAGTGCTCGGGACAGGGGGACGGACACAAGAAACTTC
>TRBV7-2|TRBJ1-2|TRBD1
CASSFGQPGQGSGYTF
TGTGCCAGCAGCTTCGGCCAACCGGGACAGGGCTCTGGCTACACCTTC
>TRBV7-9|TRBJ1-1|NA
CASSGQNLAAFF
TGTGCCAGCAGCGGTCAGAACCTTGCTGCTTTCTTT
>TRBV9|TRBJ2-5|TRBD1
CASSVGTGFIETQYF
TGTGCCAGCAGCGTAGGGACAGGGTTTATCGAGACCCAGTACTTC
>TRBV28|TRBJ2-7|NA
CASSLGPLRGEQYF
TGTGCCAGCAGTTTAGGTCCCCTTAGGGGGGAGCAGTACTTC
>TRBV6-5|TRBJ2-3|TRBD2
CASSYERGTFTDTQYF
TGTGCCAGCAGTTACGAGCGGGGGACTTTCACAGATACGCAGTATTTT
>TRBV6-6|TRBJ1-6|TRBD1
CASSPRGQGTSPLHF
TGTGCCAGCAGTCCCCGAGGACAGGGGACGTCACCCCTCCACTTT
>TRBV18|TRBJ1-5|TRBD1
CASSDRGREPQHF
TGTGCCAGCTCGGACAGGGGGCGTGAGCCCCAGCATTTT
>TRBV11-1|TRBJ1-1|TRBD1
CASSLVPAGGLGTEAFF
TGTGCCAGCAGCTTAGTCCCAGCAGGGGGGTTGGGCACTGAAGCTTTCTTT
>TRBV15|TRBJ2-1|NA
CATGGRSDNEQFF
TGTGCCACCGGCGGGCGGTCCGACAATGAGCAGTTCTTC
>TRBV4-1|TRBJ2-7|NA
CASSQERGSYEQYF
TGCGCCAGCAGCCAGGAAAGGGGGAGCTACGAGCAGTACTTC
>TRBV28|TRBJ2-6|TRBD1
CASSPSQGAWGANVLTF
TGTGCCAGCAGTCCATCCCAGGGGGCGTGGGGGGCCAACGTCCTGACTTTC
>TRBV4-1|TRBJ1-3|TRBD1
CASSRDRVSSGNTIYF
TGCGCCAGCAGCCGAGACAGGGTAAGCTCTGGAAACACCATATATTTT
>TRBV2|TRBJ1-4|NA
CATTTNEKLFF
TGTGCCACCACAACTAATGAAAAACTGTTTTTT
>TRBV7-9|TRBJ1-4|TRBD1
CASSLTVGGKGEKLFF
TGTGCCAGCAGCTTGACCGTAGGGGGCAAGGGGGAAAAACTGTTTTTT
>TRBV5-6|TRBJ1-5|NA
CASSLAAGRQPQHF
TGTGCCAGCAGCTTGGCGGCAGGGAGGCAGCCCCAGCATTTT
>TRBV28|TRBJ1-5|NA
CASSLSGEQQPQHF
TGTGCCAGCAGTTTATCCGGGGAACAACAGCCCCAGCATTTT
>TRBV18|TRBJ2-5|TRBD1
CASSPFGTAQETQYF
TGTGCCAGCTCACCTTTCGGGACAGCTCAAGAGACCCAGTACTTC
>TRBV7-7|TRBJ2-5|NA
CASSPRPQETQYF
TGTGCCAGCAGCCCCAGGCCCCAAGAGACCCAGTACTTC
>TRBV18|TRBJ2-2|NA
CASSLTVWELFF
TGTGCCAGCTCACTAACAGTCTGGGAGCTGTTTTTT
>TRBV19|TRBJ1-2|TRBD1
CASSPLGGTAYGYTF
TGTGCCAGTAGTCCCCTCGGCGGGACAGCCTATGGCTACACCTTC
>TRBV9|TRBJ1-3|NA
CASSVAPANSGNTIYF
TGTGCCAGCAGCGTAGCACCCGCGAACTCTGGAAACACCATATATTTT
>TRBV5-4|TRBJ2-7|TRBD2
CASSGSPRTSAAYEQYF
TGTGCCAGCAGCGGGTCACCCAGGACTAGCGCGGCCTACGAGCAGTACTTC
>TRBV16|TRBJ1-1|NA
CASSQSTVTEAFF
TGTGCCAGCAGCCAATCGACAGTCACTGAAGCTTTCTTT
>TRBV29-1|TRBJ2-3|TRBD2
CSFWPSGIRDTQYF
TGCAGCTTCTGGCCTAGCGGGATAAGAGATACGCAGTATTTT
>TRBV19|TRBJ1-3|NA
CASSITPVQPDLAGNTIYF
TGTGCCAGTAGTATAACTCCGGTACAGCCCGATTTAGCTGGAAACACCATATATTTT
>TRBV6-1|TRBJ1-2|NA
CASSERAGWGYGYTF
TGTGCCAGCAGTGAAAGGGCAGGGTGGGGCTATGGCTACACCTTC